This TCR beta chain was identified during a study of regulatory dendritic cells for organ transplantation (dated by TCRdb to about 2017). With regard to the full study: Sorted naive and memory CD4+ and CD8+ T cells had their TCRbeta repertoires sequenced both before and after allostimulation with either regulatory or mature dendritic cells. Study-wide findings and limitations: Repertoires were highly diverse in naive CD4+ and CD8+ T cells, less diverse in memory cells, and most oligoclonal in memory CD8+ cells. Among the resting subsets, memory CD8+ T cells contained the most alloreactive TCR clonotypes. Only a couple of subjects were sequenced, and the authors noted considerable between-individual heterogeneity in the alloreactive memory CD8+ T cell pool. Allostimulation expanded memory CD8+ clones in both subjects, but regulatory dendritic cells appeared to induce more limited expansion than mature dendritic cells.

FACS was used to sort CD4+ or CD8+ cells into naive T cells (CD45RA+) and memory T cells (CD45RO+). The T cells used for TCR sequencing were obtained from a couple of healthy control subjects. For the mixed lymphocyte reactions, sorted T cell subsets left unstimulated acted as baseline controls. The Qiagen DNeasy Blood & Tissue Kit was used to extract genomic DNA. Multiplexed two-step PCR with Vbeta-specific forward primers and Jbeta-specific reverse primers was used to amplify TCRbeta CDR3 regions. Through the immunoSEQ service, TCRbeta libraries were sequenced on an Illumina instrument. The source study handled its data this way. V, D and J genes were assigned using IMGT annotation, and counts were corrected for multiplex PCR bias using synthetic CDR3 analogues. In the immunoSEQ Analyzer, repertoire clonality was calculated as one minus normalized Shannon entropy. Fisher's exact test with Benjamini-Hochberg false discovery rate control was used to define clonal expansion, with two-tailed P<0.01. This immuneACCESS table, as held by TCRdb, lists in-frame sequences with V and J called but not all clones. Of the missing ones, under half trace to an unresolved V gene in checked studies; the others have no known cause. V, J and clone size are those of that table, while D and trimming were read from the DNA. For this sample there are tens of thousands of clones; about four fifths appear just once. Together, the top ten hold about 0.1% of the sample.

The trim is 1 base for V and 7 bases for J, with a gap of 16 bases between the germline ends. Including cysteine and phenylalanine, the CDR3 has 15 amino acids. The read is trimmed to its CDR3 DNA, 45 bases read in frame from base 1. From a lookup of the germline V gene, CDR1 and CDR2 are LGHNA and YSLEER. To note about this clone: Its antigen has not been determined. No base-level quality is on record; no much larger clone is a single base apart.

The clonotype originates from a human donor in good health. The sequence joins TRBV4-3 to TRBJ1-2; possibly the D gene is TRBD1, per 5 matching bases. The sample taken for sequencing was naive CD4+ T cells from blood. The sample's cell subset or site label, decoded: CD45RA+ naive T cells. The CDR3 region reads CASSQGGGTNSGYTF. The DNA reads as follows: TGCGCCAGCAGCCAAGGCGGGGGGACGAATTCTGGCTACACCTTC.